The present entry profiles one TCR beta chain with its context. Sequenced by immunoSEQ multiplex PCR; TCRdb stores in-frame clones only, minus some. This sample has about 220,000 clones, with around 83% found just once. Adults between roughly 18 and 95 years of age took part from fewer than 30 US areas. This sample was included in a study of blood T cell repertoires in COVID-19. On the study more broadly: Samples taken during acute and convalescent COVID-19 were collected in the United States, Italy and Spain. PBMCs, B-cell-depleted T cells, or T cells were the source of the cDNA or gDNA that made up the material.

From germline, CDR1 is SGHNT and CDR2 YYREEE (reference sequence). This CDR3 has 12 amino acids. Trimming cost V 1 base and J 5 bases, with 4 bases left between them. The sequenced sample was PBMCs or T cells enriched from blood (not recorded which). The sequence was obtained from a middle-aged woman with acute COVID-19. The rearrangement uses TRBV5-4 and TRBJ2-1; D uncertain. The CDR3: CASSLFDNEQFF. The DNA of the CDR3 is TGTGCCAGCAGCTTGTTCGACAATGAGCAGTTCTTC.